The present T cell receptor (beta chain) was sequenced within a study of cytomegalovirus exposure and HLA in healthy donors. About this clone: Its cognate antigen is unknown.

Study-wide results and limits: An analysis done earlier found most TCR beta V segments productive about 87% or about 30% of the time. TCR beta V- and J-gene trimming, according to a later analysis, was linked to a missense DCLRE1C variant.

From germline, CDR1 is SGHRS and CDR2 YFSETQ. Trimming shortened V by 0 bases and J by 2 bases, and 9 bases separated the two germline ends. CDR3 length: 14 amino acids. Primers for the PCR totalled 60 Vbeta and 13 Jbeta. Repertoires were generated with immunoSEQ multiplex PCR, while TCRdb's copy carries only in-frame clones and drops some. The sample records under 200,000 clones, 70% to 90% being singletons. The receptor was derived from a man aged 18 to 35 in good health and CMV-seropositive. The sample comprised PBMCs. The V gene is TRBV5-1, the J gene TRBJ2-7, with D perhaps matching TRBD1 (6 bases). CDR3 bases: TGCGCCAGCAGCTTGGGGACAGTCACCTACGAGCAGTACTTC. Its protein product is CASSLGTVTYEQYF.